A single TCR beta chain is shown here with its context. Its target is not known. This CDR3 is 15 amino acids long. Trimming removed 1 base at V and 7 bases at J, with 18 bases between. Germline-derived CDR1 and CDR2 are SGHRS and YFSETQ. One entry per CDR3 protein, called by TCRdb with MiXCR from the 5' RACE reads. The table shows 500,000 or so distinct CDR3 sequences, with over 11% occurring only once. The sample originates from a study of identical twins. Study findings and constraints: A lower insertion count was a feature of abundant cord blood beta clonotypes, with no such feature in memory repertoires. The models systematically underestimated how much out-of-frame TCR alpha was shared in monozygotic twins. Cross-sectional statistical analysis was relied on for the conclusions, without the same donors being followed.

These data were also filed under a second study, of yellow fever vaccine responses in identical twins.

This sequence joins TRBV5-1 and TRBJ2-7; tentative D call: TRBD1 (5 bases). The sample comprised CD4+ T cells sorted from blood. The sequence came from a woman younger than 30 in good health. CDR3 sequence: CASSLLDTPLREQYF. The CDR3 DNA reads as TGCGCCAGCAGCTTGTTGGACACTCCACTACGGGAGCAGTACTTC. Full variable domain (outside the CDR3, taken from reference TRBV5-1 and TRBJ2-7): KAGVTQTPRYLIKTRGQQVTLSCSPISGHRSVSWYQQTPGQGLQFLFEYFSETQRNKGNFPGRFSGRQFSNSRSEMNVSTLELGDSALYLCASSLLDTPLREQYFGPGTRLTVT.